This entry lists 20 T cell receptor beta chains sequenced from one sample in a study of lymphopenia after photon versus proton radiotherapy. The data were produced by immunoSEQ multiplex PCR, yet TCRdb's version contains in-frame clones alone and is incomplete. The table lists about 70,000 clones, around 90% of them singletons. The specimen was peripheral blood, collected from a patient treated with photon-based radiotherapy. All receptors derive from a woman aged 40 to 50 with cholangiocarcinoma.

The V and J genes are TRBV14 and TRBJ2-1; D not certain. This CDR3 is 15 amino acids long. Germline CDR1 and CDR2: SGHDN and FVKESK. Trimming stripped 2 bases from V and 6 bases from J, with 14 bases between. The CDR3 DNA reads TGTGCCAGCAGCCAATGGGGATTCGGTAGCAATGAGCAGTTCTTC. Protein: CASSQWGFGSNEQFF. The complete variable domain, with remaining parts taken from reference TRBV14 and TRBJ2-1, reads EAGVTQFPSHSVIEKGQTVTLRCDPISGHDNLYWYRRVMGKEIKFLLHFVKESKQDESGMPNNRFLAERTGGTYSTLKVQPAELEDSGVYFCASSQWGFGSNEQFFGPGTRLTVL.

The V gene is TRBV5-6, the J gene TRBJ1-3; the D gene is possibly TRBD1 (5 bases). The germline CDR1 and CDR2 sequences are SGHDT and YYEEEE. This CDR3 comprises 14 residues. The V end was cut by 4 bases, the J end by 8 bases, with 16 bases between. The CDR3 DNA reads as TGTGCCAGCAGCCTTAAGGGCAGGGTGGACACCATATATTTT. Protein: CASSLKGRVDTIYF.

The chain is built from TRBV7-9 and TRBJ1-1, with 7 bases aligning to TRBD1. From germline, CDR1 is SEHNR and CDR2 FQNEAQ (reference sequence). The ends lost 5 bases at V and 1 base at J; junction bases unmatched: 4. The CDR3 is made up of 14 amino acids. CDR3 bases: TGTGCCAGCAGCCAAGGGGGCACGAACACTGAAGCTTTCTTT. It codes for CASSQGGTNTEAFF.

V is TRBV9 and J is TRBJ1-1, with D hard to call. Germline V CDR1 and CDR2: SGDLS, YYNGEE. Trimming cost V 0 bases and J 0 bases, with 12 bases left between them. This CDR3 comprises 16 residues. For the CDR3, the DNA is TGTGCCAGCAGCGTAGTGAGAAAGTCCATGAACACTGAAGCTTTCTTT. Its translation: CASSVVRKSMNTEAFF.

The chain couples TRBV28 to TRBJ2-7; 11 nucleotides agree with TRBD1. J lost 3 bases, V lost 4 bases, and 5 bases had no gene match. In germline, CDR1 is MDHEN, CDR2 SYDVKM. The CDR3 length is 15 residues. DNA for the CDR3: TGTGCCAGCAGTTCCCCCGGGACAGGGGGCTACGAGCAGTACTTC. It encodes CASSSPGTGGYEQYF. Full variable domain (remainder filled in from reference TRBV28 and TRBJ2-7): DVKVTQSSRYLVKRTGEKVFLECVQDMDHENMFWYRQDPGLGLRLIYFSYDVKMKEKGDIPEGYSVSREKKERFSLILESASTNQTSMYLCASSSPGTGGYEQYFGPGTRLTVT.

The chain couples TRBV18 to TRBJ2-1; 8 nucleotides agree with TRBD1. The germline V gene has CDR1 KGHSH and CDR2 LQKENI. The V and J ends lost 3 bases and 6 bases, in that order; junction bases with no gene match: 10. The CDR3 runs to 16 residues. The CDR3 region has the DNA TGTGCCAGCTCACCCTTCGGACAGGGTTTTGCCAATGAGCAGTTCTTC. It yields the protein CASSPFGQGFANEQFF.

The chain recombines TRBV27 with TRBJ2-1; D may match TRBD1 or TRBD2 (5 bases each). The CDR3 runs 13 residues. Germline V lookup: CDR1 MNHEY, CDR2 SMNVEV (reference sequence). V dropped 7 bases and J dropped 5 bases, with 12 bases sitting between them. In DNA, the CDR3 is TGTGCCAGCAAGGGGTGGGACGACAATGAGCAGTTCTTC. It encodes CASKGWDDNEQFF.

V usage is TRBV5-1 and J usage is TRBJ2-7; 11 nucleotides align to TRBD1. The trim removed 4 bases at V and 4 bases at J, leaving 7 bases unmatched. Germline loops: CDR1 SGHRS, CDR2 YFSETQ. This CDR3 is 15 amino acids long. The CDR3 bases are TGCGCCAGCAGCACGGGACAGGGGGTCCCGTACGAGCAGTACTTC. Translated: CASSTGQGVPYEQYF.

The chain is built from TRBV28 and TRBJ2-1; TRBD2 agrees at 14 bases. The CDR3 is 17 residues long. Trimming took 2 bases from V and 10 from J; bases not matched to a gene: 10. Germline CDR1 and CDR2: MDHEN and SYDVKM. Here the CDR3 reads CASSLGTSGSPPGEQFF. In nucleotides, the CDR3 is TGTGCCAGCAGTTTAGGGACTAGCGGGAGTCCCCCAGGGGAGCAGTTCTTC. Using reference TRBV28 and TRBJ2-1 for the parts outside the CDR3, the full variable domain is DVKVTQSSRYLVKRTGEKVFLECVQDMDHENMFWYRQDPGLGLRLIYFSYDVKMKEKGDIPEGYSVSREKKERFSLILESASTNQTSMYLCASSLGTSGSPPGEQFFGPGTRLTVL.

The V call is TRBV5-1, the J call TRBJ1-1; 7 nucleotides match TRBD1. CDR3 length: 14 amino acids. V gave up 4 bases and J gave up 5 bases; unmatched junction bases: 8. Looked up from germline, CDR1 is SGHRS and CDR2 is YFSETQ. The CDR3 DNA is TGCGCCAGCAGCCCTACAGGGGCATGGACTGAAGCTTTCTTT. It codes for CASSPTGAWTEAFF.

This clone was seen just once. This chain connects TRBV5-1 to TRBJ2-6; 7 bases map to TRBD1. This CDR3 comprises 16 residues. V lost 4 bases, J lost 0 bases, and 4 bases stayed unmatched. Per germline, CDR1 SGHRS and CDR2 YFSETQ. This chain's CDR3 is CASSPGTASGANVLTF. In DNA, the CDR3 is TGCGCCAGCAGCCCCGGGACAGCCTCTGGGGCCAACGTCCTGACTTTC. Together with reference TRBV5-1 and TRBJ2-6, the CDR3 gives the full variable domain: KAGVTQTPRYLIKTRGQQVTLSCSPISGHRSVSWYQQTPGQGLQFLFEYFSETQRNKGNFPGRFSGRQFSNSRSEMNVSTLELGDSALYLCASSPGTASGANVLTFGAGSRLTVL.

This chain uses TRBV29-1 with TRBJ1-1; D remains ambiguous. The CDR3 has 13 residues. Per the germline V gene, CDR1 is SQVTM and CDR2 is ANQGSEA. V was shortened by 4 bases and J by 2 bases, with 11 bases between the two germline ends. CDR3 region: CSVAREGNTEAFF. CDR3 nucleotide sequence: TGCAGCGTTGCGAGGGAGGGTAACACTGAAGCTTTCTTT. Filled out from reference TRBV29-1 and TRBJ1-1, the complete variable domain reads SAVISQKPSRDICQRGTSLTIQCQVDSQVTMMFWYRQQPGQSLTLIATANQGSEATYESGFVIDKFPISRPNLTFSTLTVSNMSPEDSSIYLCSVAREGNTEAFFGQGTRLTVV.

The chain links TRBV27 to TRBJ2-6; D remains ambiguous. The germline V gene encodes CDR1 MNHEY and CDR2 SMNVEV (reference sequence). The length of the CDR3 is 15 residues. V was cut by 5 bases and J by 1 base, with 9 bases left in between. The CDR3 DNA follows: TGTGCCAGCAGTCCAAAGAAGTCTGGGGCCAACGTCCTGACTTTC. Amino acid sequence: CASSPKKSGANVLTF. Using reference TRBV27 and TRBJ2-6 for the parts outside the CDR3, the full variable domain is EAQVTQNPRYLITVTGKKLTVTCSQNMNHEYMSWYRQDPGLGLRQIYYSMNVEVTDKGDVPEGYKVSRKEKRNFPLILESPSPNQTSLYFCASSPKKSGANVLTFGAGSRLTVL.

This clone has only one observation. The chain uses TRBV6-1 and TRBJ1-5, with 10 nucleotides matching TRBD1. Per germline, CDR1 MNHNS and CDR2 SASEGT. This CDR3 has 16 amino acids. The V segment lost 2 bases and the J segment 5 bases; nucleotides outside the gene matches: 6. The CDR3 region has the DNA TGTGCCAGCAGTGAAATGACGGGACAGGGGCATCAGCCCCAGCATTTT. It yields the protein CASSEMTGQGHQPQHF.

In the case of this clone: Other nucleotide sequences in the sample specify the same CDR3. V is TRBV27 and J is TRBJ2-7, with 8 bases lining up with TRBD1. V was clipped by 8 bases and J by 1 base; unmatched bases: 7. The CDR3 runs to 14 residues. Germline CDR1 and CDR2: MNHEY and SMNVEV (reference sequence). CDR3 protein: CASSPTGGSYEQYF. The CDR3, as DNA: TGTGCCAGCTCCCCTACAGGGGGTTCCTACGAGCAGTACTTC.

V and J are TRBV10-3 and TRBJ1-4, with TRBD1 as a possible D gene (5 bases). Trimming pared 0 bases from V and 0 bases from J, leaving 14 bases between. Germline V CDR1 and CDR2: ENHRY, SYGVKD. The CDR3 is 18 residues long. The CDR3 bases are TGTGCCATCAGTGAGTCGATAGGACACCTGACAACTAATGAAAAACTGTTTTTT. As protein: CAISESIGHLTTNEKLFF.

This rearrangement joins TRBV18 to TRBJ1-1; no reliable D call. The V gene lost 4 bases and the J gene lost 4 bases, with 7 bases spanning the gap. Germline CDR1 KGHSH, CDR2 LQKENI. CDR3 length: 12 residues. Here the CDR3 reads CASSLLATEAFF. Here the CDR3 DNA reads TGTGCCAGCTCACTTCTAGCCACTGAAGCTTTCTTT.

The rearrangement uses TRBV20-1 and TRBJ1-1, with D tentatively TRBD1 (6 bases). The CDR3 loop spans 11 amino acids. Germline V gives CDR1 DFQATT, CDR2 SNEGSKA (reference sequence). V lost 6 bases, J lost 8 bases, and 13 bases lay in between. The CDR3 region is CSAGPGEEAFF. The CDR3 DNA sequence: TGCAGTGCCGGGCCAGGGGAAGAAGCTTTCTTT.

V is TRBV6-6 and J is TRBJ2-3; perhaps TRBD1 as D (5 bases). V was cut by 2 bases and J by 3 bases, with 15 bases left in between. The CDR3 has 16 residues. Germline V gene data show CDR1 as MNHNY and CDR2 as SVGAGI (reference sequence). The CDR3 bases are TGTGCCAGCAGTTACGGCAGGGAAGTTAGGACAGATACGCAGTATTTT. Encoded protein: CASSYGREVRTDTQYF.

The chain carries TRBV29-1 and TRBJ2-2; possible D gene TRBD2, 6 bases. This CDR3 is 14 amino acids long. The germline V and J ends were trimmed by 5 bases and 2 bases, with 12 bases remaining between them. Germline-derived CDR1 and CDR2 are SQVTM and ANQGSEA. CDR3 protein: CSVYRRENTGELFF. DNA of the CDR3: TGCAGCGTTTATAGGCGGGAAAACACCGGGGAGCTGTTTTTT.